The rows below give T cell receptor beta chains drawn from one sample of a study of control samples from healthy donors and cancer patients. The table came from immunoSEQ multiplex PCR; TCRdb's copy has only in-frame clones and leaves some out. This repertoire comprises fewer than 200,000 clones; its ten largest clones make up 2% to 2.5%. Material for sequencing was blood. The receptors originated from a woman aged 25 to 45 in good health. Both conserved end residues are part of each CDR3. Each record gives: CDR3 length, D gene, J gene, V gene, CDR3 DNA, CDR3 protein. A D gene is named only where the DNA matches it firmly.

14 | . | TRBJ2-2 | TRBV4-1 | TGCGCCAGCAGCCAAGAACGAGGAATCGGGGAGCTGTTTTTT | CASSQERGIGELFF
16 | TRBD1 | TRBJ1-3 | TRBV6-6 | TGTGCCAGCAGTTCCTACCCTCGACAGGGGGGAAACACCATATATTTT | CASSSYPRQGGNTIYF
14 | TRBD2 | TRBJ2-5 | TRBV9 | TGTGCCAGCAGCGTAGCTGCGGGGGGAGAGACCCAGTACTTC | CASSVAAGGETQYF
17 | TRBD1 | TRBJ1-2 | TRBV7-2 | TGTGCCAGCAGCTTTTCCGGGACAGTCCTCTCCAGCTATGGCTACACCTTC | CASSFSGTVLSSYGYTF
16 | TRBD1 | TRBJ2-5 | TRBV24-1 | TGTGCCACCAGTGACCCAGGGGGCGCGGGACAAGAGACCCAGTACTTC | CATSDPGGAGQETQYF
13 | . | TRBJ2-3 | TRBV4-1 | TGCGCCAGCAGCCAAGGAACGGCAGATACGCAGTATTTT | CASSQGTADTQYF
15 | TRBD2 | TRBJ2-1 | TRBV5-1 | TGCGCCAGCAGCTTAATTTCGGGGGGTGGGAATGAGCAGTTCTTC | CASSLISGGGNEQFF
17 | TRBD2 | TRBJ2-3 | TRBV4-1 | TGCGCCAGCAGCCAGGGGGGGACTAGCGTTAACACAGATACGCAGTATTTT | CASSQGGTSVNTDTQYF
15 | . | TRBJ2-1 | TRBV4-2 | TGTGCCAGCAGCCAGCTCGAGATGCCCTCCAATGAGCAGTTCTTC | CASSQLEMPSNEQFF
17 | TRBD2 | TRBJ2-5 | TRBV5-6 | TGTGCCAGCAGCTTCGGACTAGCGGGGGGGCCGCTGGAGACCCAGTACTTC | CASSFGLAGGPLETQYF
16 | TRBD1 | TRBJ2-5 | TRBV28 | TGTGCCAGCAGTCCACCCCCCCGGACAGGTAGAAAGACCCAGTACTTC | CASSPPPRTGRKTQYF
16 | . | TRBJ2-7 | TRBV28 | TGTGCCAGCAGTTCGCCCCGGACACTTTTCTCCTACGAGCAGTACTTC | CASSSPRTLFSYEQYF
15 | . | TRBJ1-2 | TRBV5-6 | TGTGCCAGCAGCTCCGGACAGACGAGTGGGTATGGCTACACCTTC | CASSSGQTSGYGYTF
14 | . | TRBJ1-2 | TRBV25-1 | TGTGCCAGCAGTGACACGACAGAGCTCTATGGCTACACCTTC | CASSDTTELYGYTF
15 | . | TRBJ1-4 | TRBV7-2 | TGTGCCAGCAGCTTCGCCGGGACTGGTAATGAAAAACTGTTTTTT | CASSFAGTGNEKLFF
16 | TRBD2 | TRBJ2-1 | TRBV4-1 | TGCGCCAGCAGCTCGATTCCGGGACTAGCTACCGATGAGCAGTTCTTC | CASSSIPGLATDEQFF
16 | TRBD1 | TRBJ1-6 | TRBV5-4 | TGTGCCAGCACCTACAGGGGGCCCTCCTATAATTCACCCCTCCACTTT | CASTYRGPSYNSPLHF
16 | . | TRBJ2-2 | TRBV5-6 | TGTGCCAGCAGCCCCGACAGGAGGGTTTACACCGGGGAGCTGTTTTTT | CASSPDRRVYTGELFF
14 | TRBD2 | TRBJ2-3 | TRBV7-9 | TGTGCCAGCAGCCGGACTAGCTTGGCAGATACGCAGTATTTT | CASSRTSLADTQYF
13 | . | TRBJ2-5 | TRBV5-1 | TGCGCCAGCAGCTTGGGTGTCTTGGAGACCCAGTACTTC | CASSLGVLETQYF
13 | . | TRBJ1-4 | TRBV2 | TGTGCCAGCAGTGAATCAGTCGGCGACACCCCGTTTTTT | CASSESVGDTPFF
14 | TRBD1 | TRBJ1-6 | TRBV6-5 | TGTGCCAGTGGACAGGGGAGGTTTAATTCACCCCTCCACTTT | CASGQGRFNSPLHF
15 | . | TRBJ1-1 | TRBV7-9 | TGTGCCAGCAGCGCCTCGCTTAGGGCCAACACTGAAGCTTTCTTT | CASSASLRANTEAFF
17 | TRBD2 | TRBJ2-4 | TRBV7-2 | TGTGCCAGCAGCTCCTCGGGTTCGCGGGGGGGCCTAAACATTCAGTACTTC | CASSSSGSRGGLNIQYF
15 | . | TRBJ1-2 | TRBV27 | TGTGCCAGCAGTTTAAGTAGGACGTCTGGCTATGGCTACACCTTC | CASSLSRTSGYGYTF
15 | . | TRBJ2-7 | TRBV11-2 | TGTGCCAGCAGCTTAGTTGGACAGTTTTCCTACGAGCAGTACTTC | CASSLVGQFSYEQYF
15 | . | TRBJ2-4 | TRBV21-1 | TGTGCCAGCAGCAAACAGGGCCTAGCCAAAAACATTCAGTACTTC | CASSKQGLAKNIQYF
16 | TRBD2 | TRBJ2-1 | TRBV13 | TGTGCCAGCAGCCCCCTTGGTAGCGGGGGGGCGGGTGAGCAGTTCTTC | CASSPLGSGGAGEQFF
14 | TRBD1 | TRBJ1-1 | TRBV10-3 | TGTGCCATCGGCAGGGACAGGGCGGCCACTGAAGCTTTCTTT | CAIGRDRAATEAFF
16 | TRBD2 | TRBJ2-1 | TRBV13 | TGTGCCAGCAGCTGGGGGACTAGCCTCCCCTACAATGAGCAGTTCTTC | CASSWGTSLPYNEQFF
13 | . | TRBJ1-6 | TRBV6-6 | TGTGCCAGCAGTACCGGAGGGGTTTCACCCCTCCACTTT | CASSTGGVSPLHF
15 | TRBD1 | TRBJ1-1 | TRBV6-5 | TGTGCCAGCAGTTACGGCGGGACAGGGAGCACTGAAGCTTTCTTT | CASSYGGTGSTEAFF
18 | . | TRBJ2-2 | TRBV7-6 | TGTGCCAGCAGCTTAGGGGCCGATGTAGGGGTTAACACCGGGGAGCTGTTTTTT | CASSLGADVGVNTGELFF
13 | TRBD1 | TRBJ1-4 | TRBV3-1/TRBV3-2 | TGTGCCAGCAGCCAACGGACAGGGGGTTGGCTGTTTTTT | CASSQRTGGWLFF
16 | . | TRBJ1-5 | TRBV11-2 | TGTGCCAGCAGCTTAGACTACTTAGGAAGCAATCAGCCCCAGCATTTT | CASSLDYLGSNQPQHF
15 | . | TRBJ1-2 | TRBV27 | TGTGCCAGCAGAACAGCCGGGACCCAGCCTTATGGCTACACCTTC | CASRTAGTQPYGYTF
14 | TRBD1 | TRBJ2-1 | TRBV19 | TGTGCCAGTAGTACACCGGGACAGTACAATGAGCAGTTCTTC | CASSTPGQYNEQFF
15 | . | TRBJ1-4 | TRBV6-6 | TGTGCCAGCAGTTACCTACAGGGCTCAAATGAAAAACTGTTTTTT | CASSYLQGSNEKLFF
14 | . | TRBJ2-7 | TRBV2 | TGTGCCAGCAAGGGACCTCCAACACTCTACGAGCAGTACTTC | CASKGPPTLYEQYF
13 | . | TRBJ2-2 | TRBV9 | TGTGCCAGCAGCGTTCGGGTCACCGGGGAGCTGTTTTTT | CASSVRVTGELFF